This passage covers 20 T cell receptor beta chains from one sample sequenced in a study of cytomegalovirus exposure and HLA in healthy donors (dated 2017 in TCRdb). Libraries were made using the immunoSEQ multiplex PCR assay. For the multiplex PCR, a mixture combining 60 forward primers for TCR Vbeta segments and 13 reverse primers for TCR Jbeta segments was used. What TCRdb holds here is the immuneACCESS table cut down to in-frame rearrangements. Part of the clones is not present; checked against another copy, under half of the missing clones reflect an unresolved V gene, and the others are unexplained. In all, the sample holds fewer than 200,000 clones, and more than 70% of those were seen once. Of the sample, under 6% falls within the top ten clones. What was sequenced was PBMCs. The origin of the receptors is a woman aged 50 to 60 in good health and CMV-seropositive.

V is TRBV5-1 and J is TRBJ1-1; 8 nucleotides align to TRBD1. Per germline, CDR1 SGHRS and CDR2 YFSETQ. Trimming cost V 3 bases and J 4 bases; bases outside gene matches: 8. The length of the CDR3 is 15 residues. The CDR3 here is CASSSRRDRSTEAFF. The CDR3 region has the DNA TGCGCCAGCAGCTCACGCCGGGACAGGAGCACTGAAGCTTTCTTT.

The rearrangement links TRBV10-2 to TRBJ2-7; possible D gene TRBD2, 5 bases. The V gene lost 3 bases and the J gene lost 9 bases, with 12 bases spanning the gap. This CDR3 is 12 amino acids long. Germline lookup yields CDR1 WSHSY and CDR2 SAAADI. The chain's CDR3 is CASSDGTGTQYF. The CDR3 nucleotides are TGCGCCAGCAGTGACGGTACGGGAACGCAGTACTTC.

The chain recombines TRBV19 with TRBJ1-1, with TRBD1 identical over 9 bases. Unmatched junction bases numbered 15, after V lost 10 bases and J lost 6 bases. Germline values: CDR1 LNHDA, CDR2 SQIVND (reference sequence). There are 15 residues in the CDR3. CDR3 sequence: CATTGGSGAVAEAFF. Here the CDR3 DNA reads TGTGCCACGACAGGGGGATCGGGGGCGGTTGCTGAAGCTTTCTTT.

The chain has TRBV4-3 and TRBJ1-2, with TRBD1 as a possible D gene (6 bases). The CDR3 extends over 13 amino acids. V lost 2 bases and J lost 5, with 9 bases in between. Germline CDR1 and CDR2: LGHNA and YSLEER. The DNA of the CDR3 is TGCGCCAGCAGCCAACGGCAGGGGTATGGCTACACCTTC. Amino acids: CASSQRQGYGYTF.

A few counts support this clone. V gene TRBV6-6 combines with J gene TRBJ2-5; D perhaps matches TRBD2 (5 bases). TRBJ2-7 matches the DNA end more closely, so the J call is doubtful. The germline gives CDR1 MNHNY, CDR2 SVGAGI (reference sequence). The CDR3 runs 13 residues. CDR3 nucleotides: TGTGCCAGTGCGTCGGACTCCACCTACGAGCAGTACTTC. This encodes CASASDSTYEQYF.

The genes are TRBV28 and TRBJ2-3; perhaps TRBD1 as D (6 bases). The V end lost 5 bases, the J end lost 1 base, and 7 bases lay between the germline ends. Germline V gene lookup returns CDR1 MDHEN and CDR2 SYDVKM. The CDR3 contains 13 residues. Here the CDR3 reads CASSRTGTDTQYF. The CDR3 DNA sequence: TGTGCCAGCAGTCGGACAGGCACAGATACGCAGTATTTT. Variable domain in full (rest from reference TRBV28 and TRBJ2-3): DVKVTQSSRYLVKRTGEKVFLECVQDMDHENMFWYRQDPGLGLRLIYFSYDVKMKEKGDIPEGYSVSREKKERFSLILESASTNQTSMYLCASSRTGTDTQYFGPGTRLTVL.

The chain uses TRBV10-3 and TRBJ2-7, with 14 positions matching TRBD2. From germline, CDR1 is ENHRY and CDR2 SYGVKD. J lost 5 bases, V lost 4 bases, and 7 bases had no gene match. The CDR3 is 16 residues long. The CDR3 sequence: CAISARPGLAGDEQYF. CDR3 nucleotide sequence: TGTGCCATCAGTGCGCGACCGGGACTAGCGGGAGACGAGCAGTACTTC.

The chain links TRBV29-1 to TRBJ2-3, with 8 bases fitting TRBD2. Germline CDR1 is SQVTM and CDR2 is ANQGSEA. The CDR3 is 15 amino acids. Trimming took 3 bases from V and 2 from J; bases not matched to a gene: 7. Written as DNA, the CDR3 is TGCAGCGTTGATCCGGCTAGCGGGTTCACAGATACGCAGTATTTT. Translating gives CSVDPASGFTDTQYF.

The rearrangement links TRBV5-8 to TRBJ2-1; a weak D match, TRBD1 (5 bases). Germline CDR1 SGHTS, CDR2 YDEGEE. V was clipped by 2 bases and J by 1 base, with 13 bases between them. This CDR3 contains 16 residues. CDR3 sequence (DNA): TGTGCCAGCAGCTTAACAGGTTTGATTTCCTACAATGAGCAGTTCTTC. This codes for CASSLTGLISYNEQFF.

The chain uses TRBV5-1 and TRBJ1-1; 7 bases align to TRBD1. J gave up 3 bases and V 6 bases, and 11 bases lay outside the gene matches. Germline V gene lookup returns CDR1 SGHRS and CDR2 YFSETQ. This CDR3 has 15 amino acids. The CDR3 DNA reads as TGCGCCAGCATGCCGGGACAGAGGCGTGACACTGAAGCTTTCTTT. This codes for CASMPGQRRDTEAFF.

To note about this clone: Compared with germline, one end of the junction differs, possibly owing to a read error. V and J are TRBV30 and TRBJ2-4, with 12 bases that match TRBD2. This CDR3 is built from 19 residues. From germline, CDR1 is GTSNPN and CDR2 SVGIG (reference sequence). This CDR3 is CAWSGGTSGSFRARNIQYF. CDR3 coding DNA: TGTGCCTGGTCAGGGGGGACTAGCGGGTCCTTCCGGGCCAGAAACATTCAGTACTTC.

The rearrangement joins TRBV19 to TRBJ2-5; 7 nucleotides line up with TRBD1. The CDR3 contains 14 residues. V lost 5 bases, J lost 6 bases, and 9 bases stayed unmatched. The germline V gene encodes CDR1 LNHDA and CDR2 SQIVND (reference sequence). The CDR3 nucleotides are TGTGCCAGTAGTCCAGGGGGAAGGGGAAAGACCCAGTACTTC. It yields the protein CASSPGGRGKTQYF.

This chain joins TRBV5-1 and TRBJ2-3, with D hard to call. The germline CDR1 and CDR2 sequences are SGHRS and YFSETQ. V was pared by 0 bases and J by 2 bases, with 10 bases between. The CDR3 spans 15 residues. CDR3 DNA sequence: TGCGCCAGCAGCTTGGGAGCCGCCACCACAGATACGCAGTATTTT. Protein sequence: CASSLGAATTDTQYF.

About this clone itself: An end of the junction differs from the germline gene, which may be a read error. The J gene is TRBJ1-5, the V gene TRBV7-7; D remains ambiguous. Germline assignment: CDR1 SSHAT and CDR2 FNYEAQ (reference sequence). The CDR3 runs 13 residues. The CDR3 loop reads CASSLDLHQPQHF. The DNA of the CDR3 is TGTGCTAGCAGCTTAGACTTACATCAGCCCCAGCATTTT.

The rearrangement links TRBV10-3 to TRBJ1-1; no firm D call. Trimming stripped 3 bases from V and 1 base from J, with 12 bases between. Germline-derived CDR1 and CDR2 are ENHRY and SYGVKD. There are 15 residues in the CDR3. The CDR3, as DNA: TGTGCCATCAGTGACCCCGGGATGAGGAACACTGAAGCTTTCTTT. Translation: CAISDPGMRNTEAFF.

The J gene is TRBJ1-3, the V gene TRBV28, with D hard to call. V was pared by 10 bases and J by 4 bases, with 17 bases between. Germline CDR1 reads MDHEN; CDR2 reads SYDVKM. The CDR3 loop spans 14 amino acids. CDR3 residues: CATRTPEEGNTIYF. CDR3 nucleotide sequence: TGTGCCACCCGAACGCCTGAGGAGGGAAACACCATATATTTT.

This clone was counted once. The chain is built from TRBV19 and TRBJ2-4; TRBD1 agrees at 7 bases. The CDR3 spans 15 residues. V lost 5 bases, J lost 5 bases, and 9 bases stayed unmatched. The germline CDR1 and CDR2 sequences are LNHDA and SQIVND (reference sequence). Here the CDR3 reads CASSERGLWENIQYF. For the CDR3, the DNA is TGTGCCAGTAGTGAAAGGGGGCTGTGGGAAAACATTCAGTACTTC.

V usage is TRBV18 and J usage is TRBJ1-1, with 7 bases identical to TRBD1. V lost 3 bases to trimming and J lost 1 base; unmatched junction nucleotides: 5. CDR1 is KGHSH and CDR2 is LQKENI in the germline V gene. The CDR3 is 15 residues long. DNA for the CDR3: TGTGCCAGCTCACCGCAGACAGGGCAGAACACTGAAGCTTTCTTT. This gives the protein CASSPQTGQNTEAFF. The variable domain in full, completed from reference TRBV18 and TRBJ1-1, reads NAGVMQNPRHLVRRRGQEARLRCSPMKGHSHVYWYRQLPEEGLKFMVYLQKENIIDESGMPKERFSAEFPKEGPSILRIQQVVRGDSAAYFCASSPQTGQNTEAFFGQGTRLTVV.

The chain recombines TRBV6-1 with TRBJ1-5, with 10 nucleotides matching TRBD1. The CDR3 covers 15 residues. J lost 2 bases, V lost 7 bases, and 5 bases had no gene match. Per germline, CDR1 MNHNS and CDR2 SASEGT. The CDR3, as DNA: TGTGCCAGCATGTTCGGACAGGGGGGCAATCAGCCCCAGCATTTT. It codes for CASMFGQGGNQPQHF.

The J gene is TRBJ1-6, the V gene TRBV18; D is unresolved. This CDR3 comprises 12 residues. V shed 2 bases and J shed 15 bases, with 11 bases lying between them. The germline V gene has CDR1 KGHSH and CDR2 LQKENI. CDR3 in DNA: TGTGCCAGCTCACCAGGTGGAGTTGACCTCCACTTT. Protein sequence: CASSPGGVDLHF.